This is a list of T cell receptor beta chains from one sample in a study of T-cell memory formation after mild COVID-19. TCRdb independently ran MiXCR on the 5' RACE reads; one entry per CDR3 protein. This table has about 560,000 distinct CDR3 sequences, less than 25% appearing once. Sequencing was performed on PBMCs or a T cell subset sorted from them (not recorded which). The source is an adult woman who had mild COVID-19 (a few samples of this study predate the infection). Cell type and time point are not known. The CDR3 runs from the conserved cysteine through the conserved F or W. Fields, in order: D gene, clone size, CDR3 length, V gene, J gene, CDR3 protein, CDR3 DNA. The D gene is left open where the match is weak. Clone sizes are given selectively: once, few, many, or a class where the clone is expanded.

d_gene: -; abundance: few; len: 15; v_gene: TRBV4-2; j_gene: TRBJ1-5; CDR3aa: CASSQFGTANQPQHF; CDR3nt: TGTGCCAGCAGCCAATTCGGGACGGCTAATCAGCCCCAGCATTTT
d_gene: -; abundance: few; len: 16; v_gene: TRBV5-1; j_gene: TRBJ2-5; CDR3aa: CASSLADGGMGETQYF; CDR3nt: TGCGCCAGCAGCTTGGCGGACGGCGGAATGGGAGAGACCCAGTACTTC
d_gene: -; abundance: -; len: 13; v_gene: TRBV6-5; j_gene: TRBJ1-1; CDR3aa: CASRGTFPTEAFF; CDR3nt: TGTGCCAGCAGAGGGACGTTCCCCACTGAAGCTTTCTTT
d_gene: -; abundance: few; len: 16; v_gene: TRBV19; j_gene: TRBJ2-7; CDR3aa: CASSIHGGTNAYEQYF; CDR3nt: TGTGCCAGTAGTATCCACGGCGGGACAAACGCCTACGAGCAGTACTTC
d_gene: TRBD2; abundance: -; len: 14; v_gene: TRBV20-1; j_gene: TRBJ2-1; CDR3aa: CSPSGTSGYNEQFF; CDR3nt: TGCAGCCCGTCCGGGACTAGCGGATACAATGAGCAGTTCTTC
d_gene: -; abundance: -; len: 14; v_gene: TRBV29-1; j_gene: TRBJ2-2; CDR3aa: CSVGKSYRAPELFF; CDR3nt: TGCAGCGTTGGCAAGTCCTACAGGGCCCCGGAGCTGTTTTTT
d_gene: TRBD1; abundance: few; len: 16; v_gene: TRBV24-1; j_gene: TRBJ2-3; CDR3aa: CATSDKTGFSTDTQYF; CDR3nt: TGTGCCACCAGTGATAAGACAGGGTTTAGCACAGATACGCAGTATTTT
d_gene: TRBD1; abundance: -; len: 16; v_gene: TRBV7-9; j_gene: TRBJ2-4; CDR3aa: CASSLGGTGPQNIQYF; CDR3nt: TGTGCCAGCAGCTTAGGTGGGACAGGGCCCCAAAACATTCAGTACTTC
d_gene: TRBD2; abundance: -; len: 14; v_gene: TRBV25-1; j_gene: TRBJ2-5; CDR3aa: CASSEAGGEETQYF; CDR3nt: TGTGCCAGCAGTGAGGCGGGAGGCGAAGAGACCCAGTACTTC
d_gene: TRBD2; abundance: few; len: 16; v_gene: TRBV12-3/TRBV12-4; j_gene: TRBJ2-1; CDR3aa: CASSLQRTSGYNEQFF; CDR3nt: TGTGCCAGCAGTTTGCAGAGGACTAGCGGATACAATGAGCAGTTCTTC
d_gene: -; abundance: -; len: 13; v_gene: TRBV29-1; j_gene: TRBJ2-3; CDR3aa: CSVAEGPTDTQYF; CDR3nt: TGCAGCGTTGCAGAGGGGCCGACAGATACGCAGTATTTT
d_gene: TRBD2; abundance: -; len: 14; v_gene: TRBV11-3; j_gene: TRBJ2-7; CDR3aa: CASSLLAGIYEQYF; CDR3nt: TGTGCCAGCAGCTTACTAGCGGGAATCTACGAGCAGTACTTC
d_gene: -; abundance: few; len: 13; v_gene: TRBV5-1; j_gene: TRBJ1-6; CDR3aa: CASSLDSNSPLHF; CDR3nt: TGCGCCAGCAGCTTGGACAGTAATTCACCCCTCCACTTT